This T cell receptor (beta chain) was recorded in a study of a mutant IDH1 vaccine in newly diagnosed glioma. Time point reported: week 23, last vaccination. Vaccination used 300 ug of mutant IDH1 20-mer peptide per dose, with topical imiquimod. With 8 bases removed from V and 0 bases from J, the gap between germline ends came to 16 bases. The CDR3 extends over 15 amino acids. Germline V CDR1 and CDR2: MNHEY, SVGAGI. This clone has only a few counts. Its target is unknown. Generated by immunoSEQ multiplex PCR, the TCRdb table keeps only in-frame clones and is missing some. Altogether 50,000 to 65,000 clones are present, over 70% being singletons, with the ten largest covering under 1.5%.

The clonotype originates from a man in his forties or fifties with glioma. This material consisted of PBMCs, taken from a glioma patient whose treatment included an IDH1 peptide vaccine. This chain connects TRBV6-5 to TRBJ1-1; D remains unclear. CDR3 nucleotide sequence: TGTGCCAGCCACCGCGTTTGGCCCTTGAACACTGAAGCTTTCTTT. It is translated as CASHRVWPLNTEAFF.